This TCR beta chain was identified during a study of blood T cells in healthy people across ages. Then a second PCR, running roughly 6 to 11 cycles, was carried out with a sample-barcoded 5' primer and a J-beta primer mix. TCRdb reanalysed the 5' RACE reads using MiXCR and keeps one entry per CDR3 protein. The table lists roughly 800,000 distinct CDR3 sequences, about 36% of them singletons. CDR3 size: 19 residues. The germline gives CDR1 SGHTA, CDR2 FQGTGA. Isolation per sample recovered at least 7 million PBMCs. The chain couples TRBV7-3 to TRBJ2-1; 8 positions agree with TRBD1. The DNA matches TRBJ2-7 better at its end, which makes the J call doubtful. The source of this sequence is a young man in good health. The source material was blood. The CDR3 DNA follows: TGTGCCAGCAGCTCTGGACAGGGTAGAAGCCGGAGCTCCTACAATGAGCAGTACTTC. It encodes CASSSGQGRSRSSYNEQYF.